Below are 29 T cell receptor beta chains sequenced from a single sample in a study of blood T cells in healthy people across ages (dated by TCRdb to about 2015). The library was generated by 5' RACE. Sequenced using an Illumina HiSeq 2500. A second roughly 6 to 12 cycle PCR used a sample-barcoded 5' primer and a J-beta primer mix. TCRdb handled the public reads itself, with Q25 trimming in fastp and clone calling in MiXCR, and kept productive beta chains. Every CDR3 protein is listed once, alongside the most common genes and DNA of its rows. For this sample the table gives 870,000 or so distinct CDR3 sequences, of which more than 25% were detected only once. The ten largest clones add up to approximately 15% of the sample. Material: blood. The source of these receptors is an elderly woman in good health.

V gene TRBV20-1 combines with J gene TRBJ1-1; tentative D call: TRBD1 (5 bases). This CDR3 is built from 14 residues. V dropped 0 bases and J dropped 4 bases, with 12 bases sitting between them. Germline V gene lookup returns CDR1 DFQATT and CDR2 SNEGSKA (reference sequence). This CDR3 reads CSARDPRRGTEAFF. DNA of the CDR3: TGCAGTGCTAGAGACCCCCGGAGGGGCACTGAAGCTTTCTTT.

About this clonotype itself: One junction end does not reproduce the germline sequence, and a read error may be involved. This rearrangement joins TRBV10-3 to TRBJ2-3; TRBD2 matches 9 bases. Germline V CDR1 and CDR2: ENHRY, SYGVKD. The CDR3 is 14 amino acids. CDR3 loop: CAISQSGGLDAQYF. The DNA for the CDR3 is TGTGCCATCAGTCAGAGCGGGGGGCTAGATGCGCAGTATTTT.

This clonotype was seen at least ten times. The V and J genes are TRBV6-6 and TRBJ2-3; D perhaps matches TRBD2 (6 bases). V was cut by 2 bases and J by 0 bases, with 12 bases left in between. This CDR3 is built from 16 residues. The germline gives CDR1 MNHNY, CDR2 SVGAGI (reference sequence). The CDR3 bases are TGTGCCAGCAGTTACGGCGGGACTGGTAGCACAGATACGCAGTATTTT. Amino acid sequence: CASSYGGTGSTDTQYF.

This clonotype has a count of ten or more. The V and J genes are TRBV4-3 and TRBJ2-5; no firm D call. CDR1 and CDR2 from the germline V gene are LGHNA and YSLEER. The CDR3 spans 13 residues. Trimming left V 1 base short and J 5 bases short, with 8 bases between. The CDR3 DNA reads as TGCGCCAGCAGCCAAGGCCTTACCGAGACCCAGTACTTC. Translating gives CASSQGLTETQYF.

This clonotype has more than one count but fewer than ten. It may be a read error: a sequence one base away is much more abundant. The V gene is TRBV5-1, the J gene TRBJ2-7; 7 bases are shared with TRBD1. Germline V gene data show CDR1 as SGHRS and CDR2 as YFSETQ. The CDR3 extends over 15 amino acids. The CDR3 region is CAGSELPGQLYEQYF. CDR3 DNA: TGCGCCGGCAGCGAATTGCCGGGACAGCTCTACGAGCAGTACTTC.

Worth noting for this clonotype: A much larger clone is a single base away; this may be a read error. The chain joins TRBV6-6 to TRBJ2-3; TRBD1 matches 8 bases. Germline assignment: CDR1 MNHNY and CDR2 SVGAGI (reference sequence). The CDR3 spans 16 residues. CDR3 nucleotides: TGTGCCAGCAGCACCAGGGGGCGAGGGGACACAGATACGCGGTATTTT. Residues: CASSTRGRGDTDTRYF.

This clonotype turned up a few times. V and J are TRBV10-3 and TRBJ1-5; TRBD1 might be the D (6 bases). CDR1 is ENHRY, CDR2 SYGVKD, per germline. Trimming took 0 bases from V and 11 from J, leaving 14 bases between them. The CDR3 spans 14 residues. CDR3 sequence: CAISESGGGQSQHF. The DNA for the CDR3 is TGTGCCATCAGTGAGTCAGGGGGTGGACAGTCCCAGCATTTT.

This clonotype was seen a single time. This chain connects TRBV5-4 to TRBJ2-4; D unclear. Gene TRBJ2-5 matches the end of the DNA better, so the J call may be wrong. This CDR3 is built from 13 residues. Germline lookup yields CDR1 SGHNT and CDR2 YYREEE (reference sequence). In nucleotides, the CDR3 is TGTGCCAGCAGCTCCTACTCCTGGGAGACCCAGTACTTC. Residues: CASSSYSWETQYF.

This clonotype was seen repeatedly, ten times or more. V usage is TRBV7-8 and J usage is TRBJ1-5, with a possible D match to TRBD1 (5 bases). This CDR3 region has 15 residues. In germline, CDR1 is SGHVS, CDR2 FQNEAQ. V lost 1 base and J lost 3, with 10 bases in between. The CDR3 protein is CASSLGARANQPQHF. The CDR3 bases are TGTGCCAGCAGCTTAGGAGCCAGGGCCAATCAGCCCCAGCATTTT. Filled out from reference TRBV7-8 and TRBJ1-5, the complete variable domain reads GAGVSQSPRYKVAKRGQDVALRCDPISGHVSLFWYQQALGQGPEFLTYFQNEAQLDKSGLPSDRFFAERPEGSVSTLKIQRTQQEDSAVYLCASSLGARANQPQHFGDGTRLSIL.

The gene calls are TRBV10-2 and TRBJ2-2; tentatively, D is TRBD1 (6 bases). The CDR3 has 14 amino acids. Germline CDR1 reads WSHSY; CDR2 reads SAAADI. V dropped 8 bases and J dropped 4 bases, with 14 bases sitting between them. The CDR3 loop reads CASGRDTATGELFF. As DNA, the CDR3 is TGCGCCAGCGGCCGGGACACGGCCACCGGGGAGCTGTTTTTT.

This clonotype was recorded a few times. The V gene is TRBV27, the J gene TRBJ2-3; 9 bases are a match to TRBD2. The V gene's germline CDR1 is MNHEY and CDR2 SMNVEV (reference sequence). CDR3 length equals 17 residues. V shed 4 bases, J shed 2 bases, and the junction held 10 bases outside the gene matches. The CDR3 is CASSSLYLAGNTDTQYF. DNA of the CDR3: TGTGCCAGCAGTTCCCTATATCTAGCGGGAAACACAGATACGCAGTATTTT.

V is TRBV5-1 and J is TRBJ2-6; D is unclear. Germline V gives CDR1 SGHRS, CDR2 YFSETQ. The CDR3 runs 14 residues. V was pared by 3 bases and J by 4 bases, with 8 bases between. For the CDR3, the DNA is TGCGCCAGCAGCTCGCAACCGGGGGCCAACGTCCTGACTTTC. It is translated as CASSSQPGANVLTF.

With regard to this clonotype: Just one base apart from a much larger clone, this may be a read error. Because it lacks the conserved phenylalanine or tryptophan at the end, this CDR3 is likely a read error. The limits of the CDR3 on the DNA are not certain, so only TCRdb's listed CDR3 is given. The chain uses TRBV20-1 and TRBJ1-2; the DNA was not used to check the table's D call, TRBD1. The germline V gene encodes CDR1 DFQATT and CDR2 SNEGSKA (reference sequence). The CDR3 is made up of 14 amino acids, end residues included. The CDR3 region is CSGRAVGGLYGYTC.

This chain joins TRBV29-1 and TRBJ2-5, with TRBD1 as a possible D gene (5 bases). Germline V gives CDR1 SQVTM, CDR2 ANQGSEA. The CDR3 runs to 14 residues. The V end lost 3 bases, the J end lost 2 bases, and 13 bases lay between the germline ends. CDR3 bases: TGCAGCGTTGACAGGGATGGTTGGCAAGAGACCCAGTACTTC. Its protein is CSVDRDGWQETQYF.

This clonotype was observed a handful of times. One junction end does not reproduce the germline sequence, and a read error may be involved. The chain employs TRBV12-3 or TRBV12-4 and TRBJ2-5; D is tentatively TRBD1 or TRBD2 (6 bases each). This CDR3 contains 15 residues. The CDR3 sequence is CASSLGGGGKEAQYF. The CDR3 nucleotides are TGTGCCAGCAGTTTAGGTGGGGGCGGGAAAGAGGCCCAGTACTTC.

In DNA, the CDR3 is TGTGCCACCAGTGACCCCGTGAGCGCGAACACCGGGGAGCTGTTTTTT. Amino acid sequence: CATSDPVSANTGELFF. The chain has TRBV24-1 and TRBJ2-2; D unresolved. The CDR3 consists of 16 residues. Germline-derived CDR1 and CDR2 are KGHDR and SFDVKD. The V gene lost 4 bases and the J gene lost 0 bases, with 11 bases spanning the gap.

CDR3 sequence (DNA): TGTGCCAGCAGCCAACGCAGGGGAAATGAGCAGTTCTTC. Its protein product is CASSQRRGNEQFF. V usage is TRBV4-2 and J usage is TRBJ2-1; D may be TRBD1 (6 bases). Germline CDR1 and CDR2: LGHNA and YNFKEQ. Trimming removed 2 bases from V and 7 bases from J, with 9 bases in between. The CDR3 has 13 amino acids.

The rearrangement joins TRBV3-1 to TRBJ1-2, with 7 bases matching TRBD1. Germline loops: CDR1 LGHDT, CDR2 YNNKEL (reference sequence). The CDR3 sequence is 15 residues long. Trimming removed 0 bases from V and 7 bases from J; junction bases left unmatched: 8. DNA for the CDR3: TGTGCCAGCAGCCAAGAAGGGACAGAGAGGGGTGGCTACACCTTC. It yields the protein CASSQEGTERGGYTF.

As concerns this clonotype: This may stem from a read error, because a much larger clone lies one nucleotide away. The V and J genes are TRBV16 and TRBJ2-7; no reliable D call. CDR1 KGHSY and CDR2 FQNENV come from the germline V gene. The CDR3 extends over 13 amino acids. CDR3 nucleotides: TGTGCCGGCAGCCATCATACGAACTACGAGCAGTACTTC. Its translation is CAGSHHTNYEQYF.

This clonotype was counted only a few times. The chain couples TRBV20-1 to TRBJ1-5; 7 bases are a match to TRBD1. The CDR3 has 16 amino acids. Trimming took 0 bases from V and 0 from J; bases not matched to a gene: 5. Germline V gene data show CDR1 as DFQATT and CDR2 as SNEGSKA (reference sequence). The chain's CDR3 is CSAREGQIHSNQPQHF. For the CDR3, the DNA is TGCAGTGCTAGAGAGGGACAGATACATAGCAATCAGCCCCAGCATTTT.

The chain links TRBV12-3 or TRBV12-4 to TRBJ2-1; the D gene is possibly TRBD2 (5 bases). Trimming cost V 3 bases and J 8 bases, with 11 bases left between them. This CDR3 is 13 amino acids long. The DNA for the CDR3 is TGTGCCAGCAGTTTTGTTCTAGCTTATGAGCAGTTCTTC. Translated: CASSFVLAYEQFF.

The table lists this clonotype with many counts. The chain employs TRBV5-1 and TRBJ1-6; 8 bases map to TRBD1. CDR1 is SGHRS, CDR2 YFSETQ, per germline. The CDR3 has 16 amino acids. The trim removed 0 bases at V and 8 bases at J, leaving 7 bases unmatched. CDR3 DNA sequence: TGCGCCAGCAGCTTGGGAAAGCCAGGGGGCTATTCACCCCTCCACTTT. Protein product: CASSLGKPGGYSPLHF.

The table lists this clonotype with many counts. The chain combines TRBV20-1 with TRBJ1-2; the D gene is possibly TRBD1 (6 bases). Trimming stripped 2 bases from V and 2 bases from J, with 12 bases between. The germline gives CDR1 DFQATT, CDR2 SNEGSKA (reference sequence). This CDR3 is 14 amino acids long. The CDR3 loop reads CSARTGSANYGYTF. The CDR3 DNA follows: TGCAGTGCTAGAACAGGGTCGGCGAACTATGGCTACACCTTC.

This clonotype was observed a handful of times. This CDR3 reads CSAGGGQGFNGYTF. In nucleotides, the CDR3 is TGCAGTGCTGGCGGTGGACAGGGCTTTAATGGCTACACCTTC. The chain links TRBV20-1 to TRBJ1-2; the match to TRBD1 covers 8 bases. V lost 5 bases to trimming and J lost 6 bases; unmatched junction nucleotides: 11. CDR3 size: 14 residues. CDR1 and CDR2 from the germline V gene are DFQATT and SNEGSKA (reference sequence).

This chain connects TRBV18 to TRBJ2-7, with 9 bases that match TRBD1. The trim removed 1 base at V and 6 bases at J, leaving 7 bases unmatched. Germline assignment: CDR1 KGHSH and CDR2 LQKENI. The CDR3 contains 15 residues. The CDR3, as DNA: TGTGCCAGCTCACCACTGAAGGGACAGGGAGTCGAGCAGTACTTC. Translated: CASSPLKGQGVEQYF.

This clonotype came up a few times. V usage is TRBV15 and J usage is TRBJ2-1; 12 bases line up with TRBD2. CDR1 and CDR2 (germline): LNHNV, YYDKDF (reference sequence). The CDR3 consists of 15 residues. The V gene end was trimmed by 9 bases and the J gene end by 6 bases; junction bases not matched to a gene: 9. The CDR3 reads CATGRLAGAFNEQFF. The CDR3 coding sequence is TGTGCCACGGGCCGACTAGCGGGGGCCTTCAATGAGCAGTTCTTC.

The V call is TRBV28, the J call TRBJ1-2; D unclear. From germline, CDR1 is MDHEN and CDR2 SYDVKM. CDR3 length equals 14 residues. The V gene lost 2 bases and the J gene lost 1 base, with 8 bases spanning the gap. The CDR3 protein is CASSLGPRNYGYTF. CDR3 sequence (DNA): TGTGCCAGCAGTTTAGGACCTCGTAACTATGGCTACACCTTC.

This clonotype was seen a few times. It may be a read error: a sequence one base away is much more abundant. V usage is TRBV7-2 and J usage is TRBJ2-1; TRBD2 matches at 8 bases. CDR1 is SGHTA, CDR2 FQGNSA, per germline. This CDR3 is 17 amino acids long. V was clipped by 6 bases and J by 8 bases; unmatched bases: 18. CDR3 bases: TGTGCCAGCAGGACTACCCCGGGACTAGGGCGATGCGATGAGCAGTTCTTC. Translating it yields CASRTTPGLGRCDEQFF.

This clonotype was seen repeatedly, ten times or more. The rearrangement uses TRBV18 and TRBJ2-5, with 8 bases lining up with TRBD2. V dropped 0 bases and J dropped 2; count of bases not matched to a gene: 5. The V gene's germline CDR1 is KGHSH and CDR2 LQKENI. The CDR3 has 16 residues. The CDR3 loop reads CASSPPQRGRQETQYF. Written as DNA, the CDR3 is TGTGCCAGCTCACCACCCCAGCGGGGGAGACAAGAGACCCAGTACTTC. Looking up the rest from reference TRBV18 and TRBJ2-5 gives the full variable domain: NAGVMQNPRHLVRRRGQEARLRCSPMKGHSHVYWYRQLPEEGLKFMVYLQKENIIDESGMPKERFSAEFPKEGPSILRIQQVVRGDSAAYFCASSPPQRGRQETQYFGPGTRLLVL.